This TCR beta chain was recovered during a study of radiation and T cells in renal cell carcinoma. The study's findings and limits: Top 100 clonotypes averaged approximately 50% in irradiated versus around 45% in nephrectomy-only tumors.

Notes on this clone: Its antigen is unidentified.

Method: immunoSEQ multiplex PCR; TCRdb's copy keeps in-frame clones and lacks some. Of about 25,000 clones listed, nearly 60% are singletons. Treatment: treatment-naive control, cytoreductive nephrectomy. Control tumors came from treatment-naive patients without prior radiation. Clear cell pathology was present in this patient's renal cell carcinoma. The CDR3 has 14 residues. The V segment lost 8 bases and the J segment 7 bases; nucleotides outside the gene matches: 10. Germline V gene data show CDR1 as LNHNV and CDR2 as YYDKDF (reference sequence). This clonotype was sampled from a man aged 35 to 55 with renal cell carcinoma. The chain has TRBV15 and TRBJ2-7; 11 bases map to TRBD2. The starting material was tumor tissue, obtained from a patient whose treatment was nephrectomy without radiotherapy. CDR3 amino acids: CATGRQLAGGEQYF. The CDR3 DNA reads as TGTGCCACCGGAAGGCAGCTAGCGGGGGGAGAGCAGTACTTC. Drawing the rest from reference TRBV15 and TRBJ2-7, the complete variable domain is DAMVIQNPRYQVTQFGKPVTLSCSQTLNHNVMYWYQQKSSQAPKLLFHYYDKDFNNEADTPDNFQSRRPNTSFCFLDIRSPGLGDTAMYLCATGRQLAGGEQYFGPGTRLTVT.